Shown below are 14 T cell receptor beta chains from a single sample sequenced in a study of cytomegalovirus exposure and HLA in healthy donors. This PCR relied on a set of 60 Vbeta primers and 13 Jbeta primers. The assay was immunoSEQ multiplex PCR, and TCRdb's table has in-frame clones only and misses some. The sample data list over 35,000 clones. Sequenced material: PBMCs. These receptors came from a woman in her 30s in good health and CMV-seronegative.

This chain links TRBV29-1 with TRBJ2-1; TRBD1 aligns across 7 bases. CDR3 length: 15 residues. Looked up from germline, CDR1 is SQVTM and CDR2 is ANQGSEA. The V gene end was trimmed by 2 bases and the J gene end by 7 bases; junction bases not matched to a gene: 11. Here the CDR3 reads CSVETFRTGNNEQFF. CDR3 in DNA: TGCAGCGTTGAAACTTTTCGGACAGGCAATAATGAGCAGTTCTTC.

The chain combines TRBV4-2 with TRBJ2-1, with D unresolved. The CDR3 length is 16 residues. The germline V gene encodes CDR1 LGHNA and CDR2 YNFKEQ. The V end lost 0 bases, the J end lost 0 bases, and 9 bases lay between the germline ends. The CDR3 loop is CASSQDLRSSYNEQFF. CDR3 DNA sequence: TGTGCCAGCAGCCAAGATCTGCGAAGCTCCTACAATGAGCAGTTCTTC.

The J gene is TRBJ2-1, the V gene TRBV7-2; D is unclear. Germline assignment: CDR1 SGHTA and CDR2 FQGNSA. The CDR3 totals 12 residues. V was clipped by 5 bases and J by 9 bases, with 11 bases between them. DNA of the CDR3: TGTGCCAGCAGCCCGCAGGCACGTGAGCAGTTCTTC. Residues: CASSPQAREQFF.

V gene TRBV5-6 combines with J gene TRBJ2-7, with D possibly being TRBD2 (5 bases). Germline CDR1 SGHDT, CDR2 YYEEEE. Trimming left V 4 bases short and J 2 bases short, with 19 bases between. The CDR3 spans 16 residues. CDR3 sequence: CASSPYKRPLAYEQYF. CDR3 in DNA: TGTGCCAGCAGCCCATATAAGCGGCCTCTCGCCTACGAGCAGTACTTC. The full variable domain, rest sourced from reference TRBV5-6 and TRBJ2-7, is DAGVTQSPTHLIKTRGQQVTLRCSPKSGHDTVSWYQQALGQGPQFIFQYYEEEERQRGNFPDRFSGHQFPNYSSELNVNALLLGDSALYLCASSPYKRPLAYEQYFGPGTRLTVT.

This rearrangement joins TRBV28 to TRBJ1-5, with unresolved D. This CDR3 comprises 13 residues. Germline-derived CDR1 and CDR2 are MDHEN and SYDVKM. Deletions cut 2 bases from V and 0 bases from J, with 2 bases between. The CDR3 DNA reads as TGTGCCAGCAGTTTACGTAGCAATCAGCCCCAGCATTTT. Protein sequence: CASSLRSNQPQHF.

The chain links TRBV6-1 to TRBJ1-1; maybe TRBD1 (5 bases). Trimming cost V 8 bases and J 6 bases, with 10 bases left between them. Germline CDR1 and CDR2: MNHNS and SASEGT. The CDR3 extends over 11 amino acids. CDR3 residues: CASPGRAEAFF. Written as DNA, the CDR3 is TGTGCCAGCCCAGGGCGCGCTGAAGCTTTCTTT.

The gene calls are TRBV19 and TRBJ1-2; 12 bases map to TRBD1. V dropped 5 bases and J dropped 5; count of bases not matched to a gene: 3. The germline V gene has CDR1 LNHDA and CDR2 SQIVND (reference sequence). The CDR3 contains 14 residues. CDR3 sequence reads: CASSPGQGAYGYTF. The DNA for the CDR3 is TGTGCCAGTAGTCCGGGACAGGGGGCATATGGCTACACCTTC.

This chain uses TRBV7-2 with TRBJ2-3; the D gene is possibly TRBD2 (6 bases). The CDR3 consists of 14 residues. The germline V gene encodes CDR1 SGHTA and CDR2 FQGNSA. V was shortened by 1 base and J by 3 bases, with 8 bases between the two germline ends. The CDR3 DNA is TGTGCCAGCAGCTTAGGACTAGGTACAGATACGCAGTATTTT. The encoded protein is CASSLGLGTDTQYF.

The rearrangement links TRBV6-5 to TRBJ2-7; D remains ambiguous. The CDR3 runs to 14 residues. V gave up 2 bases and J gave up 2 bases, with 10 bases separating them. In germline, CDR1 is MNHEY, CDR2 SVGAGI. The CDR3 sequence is CASSYRPSAYEQYF. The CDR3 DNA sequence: TGTGCCAGCAGTTACAGACCGAGCGCCTACGAGCAGTACTTC.

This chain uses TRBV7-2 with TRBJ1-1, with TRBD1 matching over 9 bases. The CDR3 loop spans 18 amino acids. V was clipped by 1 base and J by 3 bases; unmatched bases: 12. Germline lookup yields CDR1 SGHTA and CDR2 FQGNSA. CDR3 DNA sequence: TGTGCCAGCAGCTTAGGGGTGAACAGGGGGCGCAGAGACACTGAAGCTTTCTTT. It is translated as CASSLGVNRGRRDTEAFF.

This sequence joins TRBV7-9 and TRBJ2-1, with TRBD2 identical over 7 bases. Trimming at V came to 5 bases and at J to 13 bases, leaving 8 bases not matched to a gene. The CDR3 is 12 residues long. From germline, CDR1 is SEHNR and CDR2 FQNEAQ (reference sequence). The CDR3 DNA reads TGTGCCAGCAGCCAGGGAGGGGCCGTCCAGTTCTTC. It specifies CASSQGGAVQFF. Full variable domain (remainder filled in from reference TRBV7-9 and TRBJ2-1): DTGVSQNPRHKITKRGQNVTFRCDPISEHNRLYWYRQTLGQGPEFLTYFQNEAQLEKSRLLSDRFSAERPKGSFSTLEIQRTEQGDSAMYLCASSQGGAVQFFGPGTRLTVL.

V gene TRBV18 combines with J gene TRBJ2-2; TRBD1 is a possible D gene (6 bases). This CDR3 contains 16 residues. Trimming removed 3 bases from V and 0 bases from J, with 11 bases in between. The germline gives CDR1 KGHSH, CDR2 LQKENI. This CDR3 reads CASSPGTLANTGELFF. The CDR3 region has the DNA TGTGCCAGCTCACCTGGGACACTTGCGAACACCGGGGAGCTGTTTTTT.

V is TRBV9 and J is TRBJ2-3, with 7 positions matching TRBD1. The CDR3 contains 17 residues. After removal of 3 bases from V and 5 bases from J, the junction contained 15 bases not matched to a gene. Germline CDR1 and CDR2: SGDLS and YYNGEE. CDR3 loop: CASSAPRDEGARDTQYF. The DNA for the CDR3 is TGTGCCAGCAGCGCCCCCCGGGATGAGGGGGCGAGAGATACGCAGTATTTT.

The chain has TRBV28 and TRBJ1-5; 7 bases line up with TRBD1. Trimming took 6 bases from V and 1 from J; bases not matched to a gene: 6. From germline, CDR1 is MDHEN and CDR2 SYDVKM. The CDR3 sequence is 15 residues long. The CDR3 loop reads CASRTGVASNQPQHF. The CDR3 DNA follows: TGTGCCAGCAGAACAGGGGTTGCGAGCAATCAGCCCCAGCATTTT.